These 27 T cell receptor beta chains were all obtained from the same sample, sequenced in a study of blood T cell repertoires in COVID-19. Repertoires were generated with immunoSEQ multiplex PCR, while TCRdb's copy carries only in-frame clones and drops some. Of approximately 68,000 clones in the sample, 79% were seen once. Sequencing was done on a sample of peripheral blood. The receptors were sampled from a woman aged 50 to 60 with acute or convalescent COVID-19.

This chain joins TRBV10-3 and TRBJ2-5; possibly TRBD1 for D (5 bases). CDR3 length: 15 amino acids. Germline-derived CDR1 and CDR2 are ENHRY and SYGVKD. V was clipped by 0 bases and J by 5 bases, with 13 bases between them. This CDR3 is CAISESGGAGETQYF. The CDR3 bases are TGTGCCATCAGTGAGTCAGGTGGGGCAGGGGAGACCCAGTACTTC.

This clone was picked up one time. CDR3 sequence (DNA): TGTGCTAGTGGTTTGGTAGGTAGCGGGAGGGCTGATGAGCAGTTCTTC. It yields the protein CASGLVGSGRADEQFF. V usage is TRBV12-5 and J usage is TRBJ2-1; TRBD2 aligns across 11 bases. CDR1 LGHNT and CDR2 FRNRAP come from the germline V gene. Losses at the gene ends were 0 bases for V and 8 bases for J; bases not matched to a gene: 6. This CDR3 contains 16 residues. Full variable domain (outside the CDR3, taken from reference TRBV12-5 and TRBJ2-1): DARVTQTPRHKVTEMGQEVTMRCQPILGHNTVFWYRQTMMQGLELLAYFRNRAPLDDSGMPKDRFSAEMPDATLATLKIQPSEPRDSAVYFCASGLVGSGRADEQFFGPGTRLTVL.

The CDR3 loop reads CASSLKASSSYNEQFF. Here the CDR3 DNA reads TGTGCCAGCAGCTTAAAAGCGTCGAGCTCCTACAATGAGCAGTTCTTC. This sequence joins TRBV11-2 and TRBJ2-1, with D uncertain. Trimming shortened V by 2 bases and J by 0 bases, and 11 bases separated the two germline ends. The CDR3 has 16 amino acids. Per the germline V gene, CDR1 is SGHAT and CDR2 is FQNNGV.

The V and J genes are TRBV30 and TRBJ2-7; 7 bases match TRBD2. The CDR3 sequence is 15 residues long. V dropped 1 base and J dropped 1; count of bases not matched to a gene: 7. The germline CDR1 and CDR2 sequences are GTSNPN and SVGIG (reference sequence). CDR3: CAWSGASGLSYEQYF. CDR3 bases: TGTGCCTGGAGTGGGGCTAGCGGATTATCCTACGAGCAGTACTTC. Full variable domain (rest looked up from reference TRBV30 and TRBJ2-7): SQTIHQWPATLVQPVGSPLSLECTVEGTSNPNLYWYRQAAGRGLQLLFYSVGIGQISSEVPQNLSASRPQDRQFILSSKKLLLSDSGFYLCAWSGASGLSYEQYFGPGTRLTVT.

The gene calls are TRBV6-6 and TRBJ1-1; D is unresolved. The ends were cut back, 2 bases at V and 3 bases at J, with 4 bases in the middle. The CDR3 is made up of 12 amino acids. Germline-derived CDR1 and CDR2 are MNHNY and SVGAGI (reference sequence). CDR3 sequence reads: CASSYGDTEAFF. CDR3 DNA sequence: TGTGCCAGCAGTTACGGAGACACTGAAGCTTTCTTT.

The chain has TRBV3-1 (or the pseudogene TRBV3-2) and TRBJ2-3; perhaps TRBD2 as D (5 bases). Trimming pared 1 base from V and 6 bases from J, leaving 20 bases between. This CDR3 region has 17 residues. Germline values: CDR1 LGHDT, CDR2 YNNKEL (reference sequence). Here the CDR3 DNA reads TGTGCCAGCAGCCAAGGGGCCTGGCGAGTGGAGGCGGATACGCAGTATTTT. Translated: CASSQGAWRVEADTQYF.

The CDR3 DNA sequence: TGCGCCAGCAGCTTGGGACAGGGAATTGGCTACACCTTC. Translation: CASSLGQGIGYTF. The genes are TRBV5-1 and TRBJ1-2; 7 bases are a match to TRBD1. Germline V gene data show CDR1 as SGHRS and CDR2 as YFSETQ. This CDR3 spans 13 amino acids. Trimming cost V 0 bases and J 7 bases; bases outside gene matches: 3. The whole variable domain, remainder taken from reference TRBV5-1 and TRBJ1-2, is KAGVTQTPRYLIKTRGQQVTLSCSPISGHRSVSWYQQTPGQGLQFLFEYFSETQRNKGNFPGRFSGRQFSNSRSEMNVSTLELGDSALYLCASSLGQGIGYTFGSGTRLTVV.

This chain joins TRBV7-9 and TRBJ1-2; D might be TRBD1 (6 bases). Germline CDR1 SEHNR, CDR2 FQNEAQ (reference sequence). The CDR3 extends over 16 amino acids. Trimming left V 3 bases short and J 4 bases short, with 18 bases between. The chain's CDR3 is CASSLGAAGALYGYTF. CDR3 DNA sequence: TGTGCCAGCAGCTTGGGGGCAGCGGGGGCCCTCTATGGCTACACCTTC.

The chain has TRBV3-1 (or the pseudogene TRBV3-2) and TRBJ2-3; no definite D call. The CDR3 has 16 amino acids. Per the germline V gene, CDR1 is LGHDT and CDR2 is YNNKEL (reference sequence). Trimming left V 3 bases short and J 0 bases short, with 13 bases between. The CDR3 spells CASSQAGPLSTDTQYF. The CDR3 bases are TGTGCCAGCAGCCAGGCAGGCCCGCTCAGCACAGATACGCAGTATTTT.

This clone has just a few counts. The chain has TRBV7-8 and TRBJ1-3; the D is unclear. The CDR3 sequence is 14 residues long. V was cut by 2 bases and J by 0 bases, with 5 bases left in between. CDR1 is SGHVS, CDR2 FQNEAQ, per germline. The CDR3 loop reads CASSLTSSGNTIYF. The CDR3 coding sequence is TGTGCCAGCAGCTTAACGAGCTCTGGAAACACCATATATTTT.

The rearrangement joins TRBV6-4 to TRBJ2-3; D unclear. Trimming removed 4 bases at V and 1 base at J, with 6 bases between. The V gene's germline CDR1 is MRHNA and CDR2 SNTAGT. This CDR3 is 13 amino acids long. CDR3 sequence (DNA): TGTGCCAGCAGTGCTCTTCGCACAGATACGCAGTATTTT. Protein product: CASSALRTDTQYF.

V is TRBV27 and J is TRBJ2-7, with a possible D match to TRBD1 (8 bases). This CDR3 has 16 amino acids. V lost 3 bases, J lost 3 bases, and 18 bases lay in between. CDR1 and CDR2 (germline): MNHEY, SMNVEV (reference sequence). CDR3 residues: CASSFTWTGRVYEQYF. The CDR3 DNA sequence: TGTGCCAGCAGTTTCACTTGGACAGGGAGGGTCTACGAGCAGTACTTC.

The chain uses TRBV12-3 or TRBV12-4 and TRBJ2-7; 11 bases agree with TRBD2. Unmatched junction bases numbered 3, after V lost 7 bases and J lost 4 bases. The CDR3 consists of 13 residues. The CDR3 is CASILAGVYEQYF. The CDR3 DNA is TGTGCCAGCATACTAGCGGGAGTATACGAGCAGTACTTC.

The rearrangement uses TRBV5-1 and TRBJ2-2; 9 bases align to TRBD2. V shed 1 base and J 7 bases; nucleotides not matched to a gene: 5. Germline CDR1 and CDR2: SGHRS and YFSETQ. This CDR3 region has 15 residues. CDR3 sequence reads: CASSLLAGTGGELFF. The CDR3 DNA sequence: TGCGCCAGCAGCTTGCTAGCGGGGACGGGCGGGGAGCTGTTTTTT.

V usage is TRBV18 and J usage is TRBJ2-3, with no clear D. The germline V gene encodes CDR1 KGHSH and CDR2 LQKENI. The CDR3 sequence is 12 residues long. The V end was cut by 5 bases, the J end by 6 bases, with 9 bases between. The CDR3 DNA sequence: TGTGCCAGCTCATCCCAGTCGGATACGCAGTATTTT. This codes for CASSSQSDTQYF.

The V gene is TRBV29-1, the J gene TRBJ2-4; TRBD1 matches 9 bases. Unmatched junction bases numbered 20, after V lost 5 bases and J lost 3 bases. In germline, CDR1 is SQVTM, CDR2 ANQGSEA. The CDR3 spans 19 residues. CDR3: CSVQPEPGQGRGGKNIQYF. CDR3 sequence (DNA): TGCAGCGTTCAACCCGAACCGGGACAGGGAAGAGGGGGCAAAAACATTCAGTACTTC.

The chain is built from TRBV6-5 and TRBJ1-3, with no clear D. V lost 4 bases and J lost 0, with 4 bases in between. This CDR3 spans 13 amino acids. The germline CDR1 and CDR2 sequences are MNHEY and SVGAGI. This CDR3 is CASSSGSGNTIYF. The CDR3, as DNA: TGTGCCAGCAGTTCCGGCTCTGGAAACACCATATATTTT.

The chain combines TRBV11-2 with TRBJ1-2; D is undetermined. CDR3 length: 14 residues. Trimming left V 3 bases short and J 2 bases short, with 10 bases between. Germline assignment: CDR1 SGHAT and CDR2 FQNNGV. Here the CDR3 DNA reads TGTGCCAGCAGCTTGGTAGCGGGAAACTATGGCTACACCTTC. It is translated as CASSLVAGNYGYTF.

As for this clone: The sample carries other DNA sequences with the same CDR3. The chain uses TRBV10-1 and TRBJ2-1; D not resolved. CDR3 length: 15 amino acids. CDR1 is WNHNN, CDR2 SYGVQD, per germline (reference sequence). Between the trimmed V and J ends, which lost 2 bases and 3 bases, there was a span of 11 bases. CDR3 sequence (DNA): TGCGCCAGCAGTGAGAGGTCTAGTGGCTACAATGAGCAGTTCTTC. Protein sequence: CASSERSSGYNEQFF.

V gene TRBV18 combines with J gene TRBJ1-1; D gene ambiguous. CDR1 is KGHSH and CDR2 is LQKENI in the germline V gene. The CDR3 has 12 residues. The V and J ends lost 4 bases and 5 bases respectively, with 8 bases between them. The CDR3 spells CASSLLLTEAFF. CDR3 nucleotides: TGTGCCAGCTCACTCCTCCTGACTGAAGCTTTCTTT.

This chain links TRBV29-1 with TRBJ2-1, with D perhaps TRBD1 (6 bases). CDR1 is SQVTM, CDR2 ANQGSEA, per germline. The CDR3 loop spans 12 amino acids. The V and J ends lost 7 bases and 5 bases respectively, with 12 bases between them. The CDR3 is CSARDNNNEQFF. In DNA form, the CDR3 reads TGCAGCGCCCGGGACAACAACAATGAGCAGTTCTTC.

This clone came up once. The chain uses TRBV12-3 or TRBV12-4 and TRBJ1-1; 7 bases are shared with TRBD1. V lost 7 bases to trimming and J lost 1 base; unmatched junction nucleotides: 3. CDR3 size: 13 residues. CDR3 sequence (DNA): TGTGCCAGCAAATGGACAGGGAACACTGAAGCTTTCTTT. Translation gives CASKWTGNTEAFF.

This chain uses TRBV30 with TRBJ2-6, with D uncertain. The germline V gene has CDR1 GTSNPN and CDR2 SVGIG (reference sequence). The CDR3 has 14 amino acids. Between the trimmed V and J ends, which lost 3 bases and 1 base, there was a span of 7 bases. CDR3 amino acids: CAWSLSSGANVLTF. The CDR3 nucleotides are TGTGCCTGGAGCCTGAGTTCTGGGGCCAACGTCCTGACTTTC.

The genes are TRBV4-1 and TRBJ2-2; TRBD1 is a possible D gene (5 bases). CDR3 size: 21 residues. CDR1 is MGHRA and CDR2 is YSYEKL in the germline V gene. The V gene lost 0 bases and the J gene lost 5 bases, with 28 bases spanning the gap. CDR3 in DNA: TGCGCCAGCAGCCAAGATATCGGGTTGGGGCGGAAACGAACAACGACCGGGGAGCTGTTTTTT. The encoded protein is CASSQDIGLGRKRTTTGELFF.

The chain's CDR3 is CASRWGGENTEAFF. Written as DNA, the CDR3 is TGTGCCAGCAGGTGGGGAGGGGAGAACACTGAAGCTTTCTTT. The chain recombines TRBV6-5 with TRBJ1-1; weak D call: TRBD1 (5 bases). CDR3 length equals 14 residues. Trimming took off 6 bases at V and 1 base at J, with 12 bases between the two ends. The germline V gene encodes CDR1 MNHEY and CDR2 SVGAGI.

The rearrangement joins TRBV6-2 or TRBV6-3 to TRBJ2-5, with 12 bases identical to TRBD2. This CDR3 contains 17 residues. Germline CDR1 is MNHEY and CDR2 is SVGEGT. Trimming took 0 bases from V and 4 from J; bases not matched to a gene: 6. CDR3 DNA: TGTGCCAGCAGTTACTCTCGACTAGCGGGAGACTTAGAGACCCAGTACTTC. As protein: CASSYSRLAGDLETQYF.

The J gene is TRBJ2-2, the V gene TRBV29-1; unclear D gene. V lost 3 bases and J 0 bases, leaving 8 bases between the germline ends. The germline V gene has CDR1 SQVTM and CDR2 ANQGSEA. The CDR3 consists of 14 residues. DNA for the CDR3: TGCAGCGTTGACACCGACTCGAACACCGGGGAGCTGTTTTTT. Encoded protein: CSVDTDSNTGELFF.